This T cell receptor beta chain was sequenced in a study of cytomegalovirus exposure and HLA in healthy donors. As to this clone: Its target is unknown.

Study-level points and caveats: TCR beta sequences reportedly predicted the HLA-A and HLA-B alleles of most subjects accurately. Some V segments, TRBV6-2 and TRBV6-3 among them, were indistinguishable and were therefore excluded.

The CDR3 runs 16 residues. Germline V gene sequence: CDR1 SGHTA, CDR2 FQGTGA. V shed 0 bases and J 4 bases; nucleotides not matched to a gene: 3. Unrecorded immune exposure was likely among donors, who were nominally healthy when sampled. PCR involved 60 Vbeta and 13 Jbeta primers. The table came from immunoSEQ multiplex PCR; TCRdb's copy has only in-frame clones and leaves some out. The table lists fewer than 250,000 clones, less than 85% of them singletons. The TCR sequence derives from a man in his thirties or forties in good health and CMV-seropositive. This chain joins TRBV7-3 and TRBJ2-1, with 10 bases fitting TRBD2. What was sequenced was PBMCs. CDR3 residues: CASSLTPSGGYNEQFF. The DNA of the CDR3 is TGTGCCAGCAGCTTAACGCCTAGCGGGGGATACAATGAGCAGTTCTTC. Complete variable domain (other parts from reference TRBV7-3 and TRBJ2-1): GAGVSQTPSNKVTEKGKYVELRCDPISGHTALYWYRQSLGQGPEFLIYFQGTGAADDSGLPNDRFFAVRPEGSVSTLKIQRTERGDSAVYLCASSLTPSGGYNEQFFGPGTRLTVL.